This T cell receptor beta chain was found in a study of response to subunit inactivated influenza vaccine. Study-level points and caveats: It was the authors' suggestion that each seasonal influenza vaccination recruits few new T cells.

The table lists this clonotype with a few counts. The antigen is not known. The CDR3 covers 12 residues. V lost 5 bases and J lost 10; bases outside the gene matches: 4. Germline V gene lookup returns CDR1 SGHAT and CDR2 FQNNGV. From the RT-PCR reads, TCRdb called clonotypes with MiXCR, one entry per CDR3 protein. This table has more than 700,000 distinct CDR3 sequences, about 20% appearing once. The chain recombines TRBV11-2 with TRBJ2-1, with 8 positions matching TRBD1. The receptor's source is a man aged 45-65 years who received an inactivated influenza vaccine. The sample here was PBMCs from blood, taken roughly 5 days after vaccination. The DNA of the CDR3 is TGTGCCAGCAGCAGGACAGGGCAGGAGCAGTTCTTC. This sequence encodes CASSRTGQEQFF.